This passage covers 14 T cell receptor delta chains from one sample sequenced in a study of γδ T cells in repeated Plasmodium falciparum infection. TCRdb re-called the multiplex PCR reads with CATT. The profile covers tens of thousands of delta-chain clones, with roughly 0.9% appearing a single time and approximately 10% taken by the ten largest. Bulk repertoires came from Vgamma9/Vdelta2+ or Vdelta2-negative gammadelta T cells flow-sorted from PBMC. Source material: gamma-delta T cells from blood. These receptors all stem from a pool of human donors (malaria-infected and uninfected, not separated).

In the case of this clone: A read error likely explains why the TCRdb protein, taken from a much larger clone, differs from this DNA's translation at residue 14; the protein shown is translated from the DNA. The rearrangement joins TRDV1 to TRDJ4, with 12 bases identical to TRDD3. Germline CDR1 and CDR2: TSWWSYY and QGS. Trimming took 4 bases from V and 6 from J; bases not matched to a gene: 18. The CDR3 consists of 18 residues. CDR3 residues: CALGGKTSGWGIRRTLIF. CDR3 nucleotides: TGTGCTCTTGGGGGAAAAACCTCCGGCTGGGGGATACGCAGGACCCTGATCTTT.

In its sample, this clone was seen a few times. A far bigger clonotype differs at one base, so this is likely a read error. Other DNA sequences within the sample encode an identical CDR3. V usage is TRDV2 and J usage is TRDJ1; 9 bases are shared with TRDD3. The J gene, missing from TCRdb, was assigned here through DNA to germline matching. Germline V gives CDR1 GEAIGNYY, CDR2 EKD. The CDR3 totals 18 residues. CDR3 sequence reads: CACDTGYWGKPGTDKLIF. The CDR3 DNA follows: TGTGCCTGCGACACCGGGTACTGGGGGAAACCCGGGACCGATAAACTCATCTTT.

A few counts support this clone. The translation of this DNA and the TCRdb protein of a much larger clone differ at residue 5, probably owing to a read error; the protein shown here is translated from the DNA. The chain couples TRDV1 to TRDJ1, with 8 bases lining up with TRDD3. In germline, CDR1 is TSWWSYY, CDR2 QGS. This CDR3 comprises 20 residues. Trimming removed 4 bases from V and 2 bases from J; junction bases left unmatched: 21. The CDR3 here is CALGGLNPNYWGWRTDKLIF. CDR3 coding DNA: TGTGCTCTTGGGGGACTAAATCCCAACTACTGGGGGTGGAGAACCGATAAACTCATCTTT.

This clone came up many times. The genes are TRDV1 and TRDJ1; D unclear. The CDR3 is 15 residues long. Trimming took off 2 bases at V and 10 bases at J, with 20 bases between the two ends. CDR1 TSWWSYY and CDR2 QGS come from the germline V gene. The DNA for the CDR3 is TGTGCTCTTGGGGAAGGGTATGGGCCTGGAAGGGGACTCATCTTT. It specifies CALGEGYGPGRGLIF.

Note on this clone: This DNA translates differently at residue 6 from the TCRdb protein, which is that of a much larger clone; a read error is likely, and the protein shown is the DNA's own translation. The CDR3 spells CACDSAGVTGGYTDKLIF. The CDR3, as DNA: TGTGCCTGTGACTCCGCCGGGGTGACTGGGGGATACACCGATAAACTCATCTTT. The chain carries TRDV2 and TRDJ1, with TRDD3 identical over 10 bases. No J gene is reported in TCRdb; it was inferred here by comparing the DNA with germline. The CDR3 has 18 amino acids. V gave up 3 bases and J gave up 0 bases; unmatched junction bases: 12. The germline V gene has CDR1 GEAIGNYY and CDR2 EKD.

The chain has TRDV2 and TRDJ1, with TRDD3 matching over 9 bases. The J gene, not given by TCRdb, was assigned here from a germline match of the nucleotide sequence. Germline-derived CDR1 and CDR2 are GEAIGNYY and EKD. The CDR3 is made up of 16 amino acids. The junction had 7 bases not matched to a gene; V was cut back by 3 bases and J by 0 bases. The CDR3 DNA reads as TGTGCCTGTGACGCGGGGGATACTCCCTACACCGATAAACTCATCTTT. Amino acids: CACDAGDTPYTDKLIF.

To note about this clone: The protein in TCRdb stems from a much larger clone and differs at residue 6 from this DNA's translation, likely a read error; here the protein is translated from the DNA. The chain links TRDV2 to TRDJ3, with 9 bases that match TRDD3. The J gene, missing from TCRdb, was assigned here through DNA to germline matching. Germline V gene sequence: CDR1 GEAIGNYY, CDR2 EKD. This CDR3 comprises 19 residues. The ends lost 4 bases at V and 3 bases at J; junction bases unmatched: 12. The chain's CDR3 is CACEGHWGNKSWDTRQMFF. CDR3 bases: TGTGCCTGTGAGGGACACTGGGGGAATAAGAGCTGGGACACCCGACAGATGTTTTTC.

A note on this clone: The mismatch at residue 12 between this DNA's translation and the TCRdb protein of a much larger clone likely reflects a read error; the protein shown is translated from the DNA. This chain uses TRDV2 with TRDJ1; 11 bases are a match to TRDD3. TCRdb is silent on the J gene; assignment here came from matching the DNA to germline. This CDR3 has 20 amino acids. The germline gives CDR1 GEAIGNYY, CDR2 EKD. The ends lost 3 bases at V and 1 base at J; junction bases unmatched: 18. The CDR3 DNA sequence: TGTGCCTGTGACCCCCTGGGTGGGGGATACGCAGCTATCGGCACCGATAAACTCATCTTT. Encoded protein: CACDPLGGGYAAIGTDKLIF.

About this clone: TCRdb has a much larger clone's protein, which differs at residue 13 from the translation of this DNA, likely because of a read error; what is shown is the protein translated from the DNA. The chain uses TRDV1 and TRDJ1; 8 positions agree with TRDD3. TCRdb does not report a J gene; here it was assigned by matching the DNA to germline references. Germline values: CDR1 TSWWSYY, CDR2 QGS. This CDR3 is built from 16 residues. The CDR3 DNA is TGTGCTCTTAGGAAATGGGGGATTTATGGCACCGATAGACTCATCTTT. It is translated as CALRKWGIYGTDRLIF.

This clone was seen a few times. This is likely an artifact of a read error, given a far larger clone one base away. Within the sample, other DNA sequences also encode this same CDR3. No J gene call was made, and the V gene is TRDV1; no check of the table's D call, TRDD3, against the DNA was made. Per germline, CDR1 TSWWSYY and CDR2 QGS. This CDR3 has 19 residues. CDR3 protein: CALGDLSLFPSPYTDKLIF. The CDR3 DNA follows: TGTGCTCTTGGGGATCTCTCGCTATTCCCATCCCCGTACACCGATAAGCTCATCTTT.

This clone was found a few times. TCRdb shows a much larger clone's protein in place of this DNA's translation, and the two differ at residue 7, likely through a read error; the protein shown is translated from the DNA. Here the CDR3 DNA reads TGTGCCTGTGACACCGGCGGGGGGATAATACAGCGGTACACCGATAAACTCATCTTT. The encoded protein is CACDTGGGIIQRYTDKLIF. This chain joins TRDV2 and TRDJ1; 8 bases line up with TRDD3. Here the J gene came from matching the DNA to germline, since TCRdb omits it. The CDR3 is 19 amino acids. In germline, CDR1 is GEAIGNYY, CDR2 EKD. The V and J ends lost 0 bases and 0 bases, in that order; junction bases with no gene match: 14.

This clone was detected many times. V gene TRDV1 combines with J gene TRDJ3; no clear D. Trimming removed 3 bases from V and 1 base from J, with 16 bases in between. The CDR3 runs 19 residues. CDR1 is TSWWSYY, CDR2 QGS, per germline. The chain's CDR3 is CALGDRSGGHSWDTRQMFF. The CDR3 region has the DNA TGTGCTCTTGGGGACCGAAGCGGTGGCCATTCCTGGGACACCCGACAGATGTTTTTC.

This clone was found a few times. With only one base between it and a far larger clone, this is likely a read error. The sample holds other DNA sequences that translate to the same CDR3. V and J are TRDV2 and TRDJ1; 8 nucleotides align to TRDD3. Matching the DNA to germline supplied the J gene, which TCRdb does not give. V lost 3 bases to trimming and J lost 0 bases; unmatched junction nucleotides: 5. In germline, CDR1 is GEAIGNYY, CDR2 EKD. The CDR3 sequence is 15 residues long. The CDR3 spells CACDLLGENTDKLIF. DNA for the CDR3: TGTGCCTGTGACCTCCTGGGGGAAAACACCGATAAACTCATCTTT.

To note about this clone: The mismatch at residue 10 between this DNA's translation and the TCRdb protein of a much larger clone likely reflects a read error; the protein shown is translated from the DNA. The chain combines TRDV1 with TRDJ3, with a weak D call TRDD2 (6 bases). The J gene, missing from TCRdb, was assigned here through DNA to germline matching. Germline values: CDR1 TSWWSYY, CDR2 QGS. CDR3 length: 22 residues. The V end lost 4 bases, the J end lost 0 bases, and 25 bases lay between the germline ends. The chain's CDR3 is CALGGLPPGHLPSSWDTRQMFF. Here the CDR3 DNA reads TGTGCTCTTGGGGGACTTCCTCCGGGGCACCTACCGAGCTCCTGGGACACCCGACAGATGTTTTTC.